This T cell receptor beta chain was captured in a study of cytomegalovirus exposure and HLA in healthy donors. The study, taken as a whole, reports: According to a subsequent analysis, TCR clusters from the first cohort were inclined to appear together in the 130 or so validation repertoires. Cytomegalovirus-associated status was assigned to about 150 TCR beta chains.

On this clone: Its specificity is not known.

The V and J ends lost 4 bases and 1 base, in that order; junction bases with no gene match: 4. The CDR3 has 14 residues. Germline V gives CDR1 SGHTA, CDR2 FQGNSA. The 120-subject validation cohort, separate from the approximately 670-subject first cohort, included the donors. TCRdb's table, derived via immunoSEQ multiplex PCR, lists solely in-frame clones and lacks some. The table has 250,000 to 350,000 clones, 87% seen once. V and J are TRBV7-2 and TRBJ2-7, with 7 positions matching TRBD1. The sequenced sample consisted of PBMCs. The TCR originated in a woman younger than 45 in good health and CMV-seropositive. As DNA, the CDR3 is TGTGCCAGCAGCTCCGGGACAGCATCCTACGAGCAGTACTTC. It yields the protein CASSSGTASYEQYF.